The 8 T cell receptor beta chains below all came from one sample that was sequenced in a study of Ad26.COV2.S vaccination and SARS-CoV-2 variants. Using immunoSEQ multiplex PCR, the repertoire was profiled, and TCRdb retains in-frame clones only, with some absent. This table holds about 220,000 clones, roughly 90% found once. Treatment given: 15 to 20 received Ad26.COV2.S at low or high dose, single or two shots; about 5 received placebo; per-sample allocation not given. It was on day 63 after the first vaccine or placebo injection that samples were taken. Sample: peripheral blood, taken in a trial of Ad26.COV2.S vaccine versus placebo. These receptors originate from a person between 18 and 65 years old who received the Ad26.COV2.S COVID-19 vaccine or a placebo.

V gene TRBV28 combines with J gene TRBJ2-4; D may match TRBD1 or TRBD2 (6 bases each). Between the trimmed V and J ends, which lost 7 bases and 7 bases, there was a span of 17 bases. Germline V gives CDR1 MDHEN, CDR2 SYDVKM. CDR3 length: 14 amino acids. This CDR3 reads CASTSGAGRNIQYF. CDR3 coding DNA: TGTGCCAGCACCTCGGGGGCAGGGAGGAACATTCAGTACTTC.

The genes are TRBV15 and TRBJ1-5; 7 bases map to TRBD1. The CDR3 loop spans 16 amino acids. V shed 3 bases and J 4 bases; nucleotides not matched to a gene: 9. Germline V gene sequence: CDR1 LNHNV, CDR2 YYDKDF (reference sequence). DNA of the CDR3: TGTGCCACCAGCAGTGGCACAGGGGTCCCTAATCAGCCCCAGCATTTT. Protein sequence: CATSSGTGVPNQPQHF.

The rearrangement links TRBV4-2 to TRBJ2-7; unclear D gene. The CDR3 totals 15 residues. Germline V gene data show CDR1 as LGHNA and CDR2 as YNFKEQ. V lost 0 bases and J 0 bases, leaving 9 bases between the germline ends. The CDR3 loop is CASSQDLGLSYEQYF. In DNA, the CDR3 is TGTGCCAGCAGCCAAGATTTGGGCCTCTCCTACGAGCAGTACTTC.

The CDR3 bases are TGTGCCAGCAGCCTTGGACAGCGCTATGGCTACACCTTC. Protein product: CASSLGQRYGYTF. The genes are TRBV3-1 (or the pseudogene TRBV3-2) and TRBJ1-2, with D perhaps matching TRBD1 (6 bases). The V gene's germline CDR1 is LGHDT and CDR2 YNNKEL (reference sequence). The CDR3 length is 13 residues. Trimming took off 4 bases at V and 4 bases at J, with 10 bases between the two ends.

The chain employs TRBV13 and TRBJ1-2; D is possibly TRBD1 (5 bases). CDR3 length: 12 amino acids. The V gene's germline CDR1 is PRHDT and CDR2 FYEKMQ (reference sequence). Trimming removed 3 bases at V and 8 bases at J, with 10 bases between. The CDR3 protein is CASSLGGGGYTF. The DNA of the CDR3 is TGTGCCAGCAGCTTGGGGGGTGGCGGCTACACCTTC.

J is TRBJ1-1 and V is TRBV5-1; the D gene is possibly TRBD1 (6 bases). V was cut by 0 bases and J by 5 bases, with 11 bases left in between. The CDR3 contains 14 residues. Germline lookup yields CDR1 SGHRS and CDR2 YFSETQ. The CDR3 reads CASSLAGGRTEAFF. The CDR3 bases are TGCGCCAGCAGCTTGGCCGGGGGGCGTACTGAAGCTTTCTTT.

This chain connects TRBV7-8 to TRBJ2-5, with TRBD1 matching 7 bases. The CDR3 covers 14 residues. V trimming: 1 base; J trimming: 5 bases; junction bases outside the gene matches: 4. From germline, CDR1 is SGHVS and CDR2 FQNEAQ. The CDR3 DNA reads TGTGCCAGCAGCTTAGGGACAGGCAGGGAGACCCAGTACTTC. Protein sequence: CASSLGTGRETQYF.

V and J are TRBV28 and TRBJ1-2; D may be TRBD1 (5 bases). This CDR3 is built from 13 residues. V gave up 5 bases and J gave up 8 bases, with 15 bases separating them. Germline values: CDR1 MDHEN, CDR2 SYDVKM. The CDR3 sequence: CASSRDHQDGYTF. In DNA form, the CDR3 reads TGTGCCAGCAGTCGGGACCACCAAGACGGCTACACCTTC.